The next 27 T cell receptor beta chains were all read from a single sample in a study of T cell changes during pregnancy in multiple sclerosis. The repertoire was sequenced with immunoSEQ multiplex PCR; TCRdb's copy has only in-frame clones and lacks some. The sample has about 38,000 clones; approximately 91% are singletons. This specimen was CD8+ T cells from peripheral blood mononuclear cells, taken after pregnancy. These receptors all stem from a female donor with multiple sclerosis, enrolled in a pregnancy study.

The chain combines TRBV9 with TRBJ1-1; a possible D gene is TRBD1 (5 bases). The CDR3 consists of 15 residues. CDR1 is SGDLS, CDR2 YYNGEE, per germline. The V and J ends lost 2 bases and 3 bases respectively, with 14 bases between them. In DNA, the CDR3 is TGTGCCAGCAGCGTTCCCCGACCGGGGGACACTGAAGCTTTCTTT. Encoded protein: CASSVPRPGDTEAFF.

The rearrangement joins TRBV5-6 to TRBJ2-1; 9 bases line up with TRBD1. V lost 9 bases to trimming and J lost 2 bases; unmatched junction nucleotides: 3. CDR3 length: 13 amino acids. Germline loops: CDR1 SGHDT, CDR2 YYEEEE. The CDR3 nucleotides are TGTGCCACCGGGACAGGGACCTACAATGAGCAGTTCTTC. Protein product: CATGTGTYNEQFF. Full variable domain (missing parts from reference TRBV5-6 and TRBJ2-1): DAGVTQSPTHLIKTRGQQVTLRCSPKSGHDTVSWYQQALGQGPQFIFQYYEEEERQRGNFPDRFSGHQFPNYSSELNVNALLLGDSALYLCATGTGTYNEQFFGPGTRLTVL.

The chain combines TRBV7-8 with TRBJ1-5, with 9 positions matching TRBD1. From germline, CDR1 is SGHVS and CDR2 FQNEAQ. The CDR3 runs to 16 residues. V was clipped by 4 bases and J by 2 bases; unmatched bases: 6. This CDR3 reads CASSSLDRGGNQPQHF. The CDR3 coding sequence is TGTGCCAGCAGCTCGCTGGACAGGGGTGGCAATCAGCCCCAGCATTTT.

A single count supports this clone. The CDR3 DNA sequence: TGTGCCAGCAGCGCGGGGGACAGGGCGACCACAGATACGCAGTATTTT. Protein: CASSAGDRATTDTQYF. The chain recombines TRBV9 with TRBJ2-3; 9 nucleotides agree with TRBD1. Germline CDR1 and CDR2: SGDLS and YYNGEE. CDR3 size: 16 residues. The J segment lost 2 bases and the V segment lost 3 bases, leaving 7 bases of the junction unmatched.

This clone has only one observation. The CDR3 is CASSPWTSGNNEQFF. The CDR3 region has the DNA TGTGCCAGCAGCCCGTGGACTAGCGGAAACAATGAGCAGTTCTTC. The chain combines TRBV9 with TRBJ2-1, with TRBD2 matching over 10 bases. There are 15 residues in the CDR3. The junction had 6 bases not matched to a gene; V was cut back by 4 bases and J by 5 bases. Germline V gene data show CDR1 as SGDLS and CDR2 as YYNGEE.

The chain couples TRBV27 to TRBJ2-3; maybe TRBD1 (5 bases). The germline V and J ends were trimmed by 4 bases and 0 bases, with 14 bases remaining between them. CDR3 size: 16 residues. In germline, CDR1 is MNHEY, CDR2 SMNVEV (reference sequence). CDR3 sequence: CASSSNRITSTDTQYF. CDR3 in DNA: TGTGCCAGCAGTTCGAACAGGATTACTAGCACAGATACGCAGTATTTT.

This rearrangement joins TRBV2 to TRBJ1-5, with D perhaps TRBD1 (6 bases). Trimming removed 6 bases from V and 8 bases from J, with 17 bases in between. CDR1 is SNHLY, CDR2 FYNNEI, per germline. This CDR3 spans 14 amino acids. DNA of the CDR3: TGTGCCAGCAGCGCAGGGGATAGCGCGGAGCCCCAGCATTTT. This sequence encodes CASSAGDSAEPQHF.

The chain combines TRBV30 with TRBJ1-5; 10 positions agree with TRBD1. The germline CDR1 and CDR2 sequences are GTSNPN and SVGIG (reference sequence). This CDR3 spans 15 amino acids. Trimming removed 0 bases from V and 7 bases from J; junction bases left unmatched: 6. CDR3 loop: CAWSVRGQGTQPQHF. DNA for the CDR3: TGTGCCTGGAGTGTAAGGGGACAGGGGACACAGCCCCAGCATTTT.

The gene calls are TRBV5-6 and TRBJ2-5; 11 nucleotides align to TRBD2. The junction had 7 bases not matched to a gene; V was cut back by 2 bases and J by 4 bases. The CDR3 contains 16 residues. Germline V gene data show CDR1 as SGHDT and CDR2 as YYEEEE. The DNA for the CDR3 is TGTGCCAGCAGCTTCACTAGCGGGGGCTGGGGAGAGACCCAGTACTTC. Its translation: CASSFTSGGWGETQYF.

The rearrangement links TRBV2 to TRBJ2-5; TRBD1 might be the D (6 bases). With 1 base removed from V and 3 bases from J, the gap between germline ends came to 6 bases. The germline V gene has CDR1 SNHLY and CDR2 FYNNEI. CDR3 length equals 13 residues. In nucleotides, the CDR3 is TGTGCCAGCAGTGAAGGGACAGAAGAGACCCAGTACTTC. As protein: CASSEGTEETQYF. The variable domain in full, with the rest retrieved from reference TRBV2 and TRBJ2-5, is EPEVTQTPSHQVTQMGQEVILRCVPISNHLYFYWYRQILGQKVEFLVSFYNNEISEKSEIFDDQFSVERPDGSNFTLKIRSTKLEDSAMYFCASSEGTEETQYFGPGTRLLVL.

J is TRBJ1-2 and V is TRBV9; TRBD1 aligns across 8 bases. The CDR3 spans 17 residues. The germline gives CDR1 SGDLS, CDR2 YYNGEE. Trimming removed 4 bases from V and 0 bases from J; junction bases left unmatched: 11. Here the CDR3 reads CASSPSRQGAPNYGYTF. The CDR3 nucleotides read TGTGCCAGCAGCCCCTCCCGCCAGGGGGCCCCTAACTATGGCTACACCTTC.

The chain carries TRBV19 and TRBJ1-2, with a weak D call TRBD1 (6 bases). Trimming cost V 3 bases and J 3 bases, with 14 bases left between them. Germline CDR1 and CDR2: LNHDA and SQIVND (reference sequence). The length of the CDR3 is 15 residues. The CDR3 sequence: CASSILQGGDYGYTF. The CDR3 DNA follows: TGTGCCAGTAGTATCCTACAGGGAGGGGACTATGGCTACACCTTC. The whole variable domain, remainder taken from reference TRBV19 and TRBJ1-2, is DGGITQSPKYLFRKEGQNVTLSCEQNLNHDAMYWYRQDPGQGLRLIYYSQIVNDFQKGDIAEGYSVSREKKESFPLTVTSAQKNPTAFYLCASSILQGGDYGYTFGSGTRLTVV.

The sample holds one count of this clone. The CDR3 here is CASSLKYRRGDTQYF. DNA for the CDR3: TGTGCCAGCAGCTTAAAGTACCGGCGGGGGGATACGCAGTATTTT. The chain links TRBV7-2 to TRBJ2-3; 7 bases line up with TRBD2. V lost 2 bases to trimming and J lost 6 bases; unmatched junction nucleotides: 8. Germline lookup yields CDR1 SGHTA and CDR2 FQGNSA. CDR3 length equals 15 residues.

The chain recombines TRBV5-5 with TRBJ2-1; 7 nucleotides align to TRBD1. Unmatched junction bases numbered 10, after V lost 4 bases and J lost 9 bases. The CDR3 is 14 residues long. CDR1 and CDR2 from the germline V gene are SGHKS and YYEKEE (reference sequence). Written as DNA, the CDR3 is TGTGCCAGCAGCCCATACAGGGGAATTGGTGAGCAGTTCTTC. Translated, it gives CASSPYRGIGEQFF. The full variable domain, in which reference TRBV5-5 and TRBJ2-1 provide the parts outside the CDR3, is DAGVTQSPTHLIKTRGQQVTLRCSPISGHKSVSWYQQVLGQGPQFIFQYYEKEERGRGNFPDRFSARQFPNYSSELNVNALLLGDSALYLCASSPYRGIGEQFFGPGTRLTVL.

The chain recombines TRBV30 with TRBJ2-7, with D maybe TRBD1 (5 bases). The germline V and J ends were trimmed by 0 bases and 3 bases, with 15 bases remaining between them. CDR3 length equals 15 residues. The V gene's germline CDR1 is GTSNPN and CDR2 SVGIG (reference sequence). The CDR3 spells CAWSVPRQWNYEQYF. In DNA form, the CDR3 reads TGTGCCTGGAGTGTACCCCGACAGTGGAACTACGAGCAGTACTTC.

CDR3 nucleotides: TGCGCCAGCAGCGCGGGCCAGGGGGCGAGGTCCTACGAGCAGTACTTC. Its protein product is CASSAGQGARSYEQYF. The rearrangement uses TRBV5-1 and TRBJ2-7; 8 bases match TRBD1. V lost 4 bases to trimming and J lost 1 base; unmatched junction nucleotides: 10. The germline CDR1 and CDR2 sequences are SGHRS and YFSETQ. This CDR3 region has 16 residues.

The V and J genes are TRBV5-8 and TRBJ1-2, with D unresolved. The CDR3 has 14 amino acids. The germline V and J ends were trimmed by 4 bases and 6 bases, with 16 bases remaining between them. CDR1 is SGHTS, CDR2 YDEGEE, per germline. Written as DNA, the CDR3 is TGTGCCAGCAGCCCGGACGGAGGTCTTGATGGCTACACCTTC. Translated, it gives CASSPDGGLDGYTF.

This sequence joins TRBV9 and TRBJ1-1; D remains ambiguous. Germline CDR1 is SGDLS and CDR2 is YYNGEE. The V gene lost 3 bases and the J gene lost 0 bases, with 18 bases spanning the gap. CDR3 length: 17 amino acids. In nucleotides, the CDR3 is TGTGCCAGCAGCGCTTATCGAAAGACTGTTATGAACACTGAAGCTTTCTTT. Amino acid sequence: CASSAYRKTVMNTEAFF.

The gene calls are TRBV2 and TRBJ2-2, with D tentatively TRBD1 (6 bases). This CDR3 comprises 12 residues. V was cut by 4 bases and J by 6 bases, with 6 bases left in between. Germline CDR1 and CDR2: SNHLY and FYNNEI. CDR3 loop: CASSAGAGELFF. As DNA, the CDR3 is TGTGCCAGCAGTGCAGGGGCCGGGGAGCTGTTTTTT.

V is TRBV2 and J is TRBJ2-3; D possibly corresponds to TRBD1 (6 bases). The V end lost 7 bases, the J end lost 9 bases, and 8 bases lay between the germline ends. The CDR3 runs to 10 residues. Per the germline V gene, CDR1 is SNHLY and CDR2 is FYNNEI. This chain's CDR3 is CASIGGTQYF. CDR3 DNA: TGTGCCAGCATAGGGGGAACGCAGTATTTT.

This CDR3 is CASSHRVSGNTIYF. The CDR3 DNA follows: TGTGCCAGCAGCCACAGGGTCTCTGGAAACACCATATATTTT. The chain links TRBV7-9 to TRBJ1-3; D may be TRBD1 (6 bases). The CDR3 covers 14 residues. From germline, CDR1 is SEHNR and CDR2 FQNEAQ (reference sequence). V lost 5 bases and J lost 0, with 8 bases in between. The variable domain in full, with the rest retrieved from reference TRBV7-9 and TRBJ1-3, is DTGVSQNPRHKITKRGQNVTFRCDPISEHNRLYWYRQTLGQGPEFLTYFQNEAQLEKSRLLSDRFSAERPKGSFSTLEIQRTEQGDSAMYLCASSHRVSGNTIYFGEGSWLTVV.

This clone has only one observation. The chain recombines TRBV4-1 with TRBJ2-3; D not certain. Trimming removed 0 bases at V and 3 bases at J, with 10 bases between. The germline V gene has CDR1 MGHRA and CDR2 YSYEKL. This CDR3 comprises 15 residues. CDR3 amino acids: CASSQENLITDTQYF. The CDR3 DNA follows: TGCGCCAGCAGCCAAGAGAACTTAATAACAGATACGCAGTATTTT.

This sequence joins TRBV7-2 and TRBJ2-3, with TRBD2 matching over 10 bases. This CDR3 region has 17 residues. Trimming cost V 0 bases and J 0 bases; bases outside gene matches: 3. CDR1 is SGHTA, CDR2 FQGNSA, per germline. Written as DNA, the CDR3 is TGTGCCAGCAGCTTAGCTAGCGGGGGGTCTAGCACAGATACGCAGTATTTT. It specifies CASSLASGGSSTDTQYF.

The J gene is TRBJ1-1, the V gene TRBV10-3; 7 nucleotides agree with TRBD1. V lost 3 bases and J lost 4; bases outside the gene matches: 2. This CDR3 is 13 amino acids long. The germline V gene encodes CDR1 ENHRY and CDR2 SYGVKD. CDR3 nucleotides: TGTGCCATCAGTGAAACAGGGGCCACTGAAGCTTTCTTT. Protein sequence: CAISETGATEAFF.

The chain employs TRBV5-1 and TRBJ2-7; TRBD1 aligns across 11 bases. The V and J ends lost 4 bases and 3 bases, in that order; junction bases with no gene match: 6. CDR1 is SGHRS and CDR2 is YFSETQ in the germline V gene. The CDR3 is 15 residues long. In DNA, the CDR3 is TGCGCCAGCAGCCCCCCGGGACAGGGGGTCTACGAGCAGTACTTC. Encoded protein: CASSPPGQGVYEQYF. The full variable domain, completed using reference TRBV5-1 and TRBJ2-7, is KAGVTQTPRYLIKTRGQQVTLSCSPISGHRSVSWYQQTPGQGLQFLFEYFSETQRNKGNFPGRFSGRQFSNSRSEMNVSTLELGDSALYLCASSPPGQGVYEQYFGPGTRLTVT.

This chain connects TRBV29-1 to TRBJ1-2, with D possibly matching TRBD1 (5 bases). There are 11 residues in the CDR3. CDR1 is SQVTM, CDR2 ANQGSEA, per germline. Trimming removed 6 bases at V and 4 bases at J, with 9 bases between. The CDR3 sequence: CSVPDSYGYTF. CDR3 nucleotide sequence: TGCAGCGTCCCCGACAGCTATGGCTACACCTTC.

This clone was counted once. This sequence joins TRBV14 and TRBJ2-7; no firm D call. This CDR3 comprises 15 residues. V was cut by 1 base and J by 0 bases, with 10 bases left in between. CDR1 and CDR2 (germline): SGHDN, FVKESK. The chain's CDR3 is CASSQVSGYSYEQYF. For the CDR3, the DNA is TGTGCCAGCAGCCAAGTGTCAGGTTACTCCTACGAGCAGTACTTC.